The source of this T cell receptor (beta chain) is a study of cytomegalovirus exposure and HLA in healthy donors. Findings and limits, study-wide: Accurate prediction of most subjects' HLA-A and HLA-B alleles from TCR beta sequences was reported. Apart from CMV serostatus, no immune exposure information was available.

Concerning this clone: Its antigen is still unknown.

V shed 6 bases, J shed 6 bases, and the junction held 3 bases outside the gene matches. Looked up from germline, CDR1 is MNHNS and CDR2 is SASEGT. There are 15 residues in the CDR3. 60 Vbeta and 13 Jbeta primers were used in PCR. The data were produced by immunoSEQ multiplex PCR, yet TCRdb's version contains in-frame clones alone and is incomplete. The sample shows around 78,000 clones, about 60% of them seen only once. The specimen was PBMCs. V gene TRBV6-1 combines with J gene TRBJ2-2, with 14 bases aligning to TRBD2. This receptor was taken from a young man in good health and CMV-seropositive. The CDR3 loop reads CASSGLAGGSGELFF. CDR3 bases: TGTGCCAGCAGCGGACTAGCGGGGGGTTCCGGGGAGCTGTTTTTT.